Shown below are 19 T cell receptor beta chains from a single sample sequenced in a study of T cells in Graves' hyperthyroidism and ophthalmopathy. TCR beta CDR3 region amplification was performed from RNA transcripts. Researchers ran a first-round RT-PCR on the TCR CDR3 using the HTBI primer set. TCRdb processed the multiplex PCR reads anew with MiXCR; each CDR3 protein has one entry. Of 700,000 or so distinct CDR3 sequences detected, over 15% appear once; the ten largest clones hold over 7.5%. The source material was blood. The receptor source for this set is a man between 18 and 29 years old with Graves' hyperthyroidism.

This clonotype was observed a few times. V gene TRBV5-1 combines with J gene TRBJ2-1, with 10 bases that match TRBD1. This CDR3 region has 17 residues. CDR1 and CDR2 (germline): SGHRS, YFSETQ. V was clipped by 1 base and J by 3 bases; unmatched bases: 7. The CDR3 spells CASSLYAGTGDYNEQFF. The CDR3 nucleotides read TGCGCCAGCAGCTTGTATGCCGGGACAGGGGACTACAATGAGCAGTTCTTC. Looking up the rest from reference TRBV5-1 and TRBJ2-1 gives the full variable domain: KAGVTQTPRYLIKTRGQQVTLSCSPISGHRSVSWYQQTPGQGLQFLFEYFSETQRNKGNFPGRFSGRQFSNSRSEMNVSTLELGDSALYLCASSLYAGTGDYNEQFFGPGTRLTVL.

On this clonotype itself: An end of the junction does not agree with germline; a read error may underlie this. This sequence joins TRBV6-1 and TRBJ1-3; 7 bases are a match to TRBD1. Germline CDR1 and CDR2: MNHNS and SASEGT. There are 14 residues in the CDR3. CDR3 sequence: CAISRQGAGNTIYF. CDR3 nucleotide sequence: TGTGCCATCAGTCGACAGGGAGCTGGAAACACCATATATTTT.

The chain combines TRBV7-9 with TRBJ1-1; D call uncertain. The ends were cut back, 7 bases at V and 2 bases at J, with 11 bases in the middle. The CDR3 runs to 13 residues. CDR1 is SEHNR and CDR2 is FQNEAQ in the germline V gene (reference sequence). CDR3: CASNRPFNTEAFF. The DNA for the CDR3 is TGTGCCAGCAATAGGCCGTTCAACACTGAAGCTTTCTTT.

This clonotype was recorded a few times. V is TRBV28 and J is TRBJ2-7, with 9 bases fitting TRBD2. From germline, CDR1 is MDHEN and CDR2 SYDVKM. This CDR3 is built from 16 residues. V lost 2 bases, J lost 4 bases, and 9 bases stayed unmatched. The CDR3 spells CASSLVGLAGAYEQYF. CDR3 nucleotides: TGTGCCAGCAGTTTAGTAGGGTTAGCGGGAGCATACGAGCAGTACTTC.

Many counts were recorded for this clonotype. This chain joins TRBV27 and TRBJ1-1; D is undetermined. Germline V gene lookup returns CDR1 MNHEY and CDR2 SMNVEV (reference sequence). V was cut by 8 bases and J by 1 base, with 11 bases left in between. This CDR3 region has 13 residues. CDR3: CASGHKANTEAFF. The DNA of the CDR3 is TGTGCCAGCGGTCACAAAGCGAACACTGAAGCTTTCTTT.

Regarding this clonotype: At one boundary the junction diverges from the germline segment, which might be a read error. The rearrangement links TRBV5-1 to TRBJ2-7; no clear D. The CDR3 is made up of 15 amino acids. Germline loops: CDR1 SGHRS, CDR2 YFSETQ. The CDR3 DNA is TGCGGCAGCAGCTCGGACCCCACACCATCCTACGAGCAGTACTTC. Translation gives CGSSSDPTPSYEQYF.

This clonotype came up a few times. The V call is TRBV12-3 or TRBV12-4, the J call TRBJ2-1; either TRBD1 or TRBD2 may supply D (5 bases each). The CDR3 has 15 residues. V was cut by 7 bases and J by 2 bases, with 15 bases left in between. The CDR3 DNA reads TGTGCCAGCATCTCTCGGGGCATTACCTACAATGAGCAGTTCTTC. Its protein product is CASISRGITYNEQFF.

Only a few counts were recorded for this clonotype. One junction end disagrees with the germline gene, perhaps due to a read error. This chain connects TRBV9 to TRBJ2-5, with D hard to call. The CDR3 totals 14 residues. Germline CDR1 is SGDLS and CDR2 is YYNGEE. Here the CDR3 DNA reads TGTGCCAACAGCGCACCCGCTACCCAAGAGACCCAGTACTTC. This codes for CANSAPATQETQYF.

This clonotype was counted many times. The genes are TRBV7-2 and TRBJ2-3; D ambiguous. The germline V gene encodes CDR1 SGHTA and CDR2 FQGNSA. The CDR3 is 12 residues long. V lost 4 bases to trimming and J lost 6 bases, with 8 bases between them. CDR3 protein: CASSSQTDTQYF. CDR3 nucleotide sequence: TGTGCCAGCAGCTCCCAAACGGATACGCAGTATTTT.

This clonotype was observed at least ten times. In DNA form, the CDR3 reads TGTGCCAGCAGGCCCACCGGGACAGGGGTAGACTACGAGCAGTACTTC. Translation gives CASRPTGTGVDYEQYF. The chain is built from TRBV12-3 or TRBV12-4 and TRBJ2-7, with 10 bases aligning to TRBD1. The ends lost 6 bases at V and 3 bases at J; junction bases unmatched: 11. This CDR3 region has 16 residues.

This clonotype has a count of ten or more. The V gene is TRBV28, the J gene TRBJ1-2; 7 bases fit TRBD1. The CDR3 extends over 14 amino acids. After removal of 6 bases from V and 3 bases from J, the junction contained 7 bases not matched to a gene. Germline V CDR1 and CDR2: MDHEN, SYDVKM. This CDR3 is CASRRRQGYYGYTF. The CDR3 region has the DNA TGTGCCAGCAGACGCCGACAGGGCTACTATGGCTACACCTTC.

CDR3 nucleotides: TGTGCCAGCAGTTACCCCCGAGGACGGAGCGTTGGGTCCCTCCACTTT. Amino acid sequence: CASSYPRGRSVGSLHF. The J gene is TRBJ1-6, the V gene TRBV6-5, with D unclear. The ends were cut back, 2 bases at V and 14 bases at J, with 22 bases in the middle. CDR3 size: 16 residues. CDR1 is MNHEY and CDR2 is SVGAGI in the germline V gene.

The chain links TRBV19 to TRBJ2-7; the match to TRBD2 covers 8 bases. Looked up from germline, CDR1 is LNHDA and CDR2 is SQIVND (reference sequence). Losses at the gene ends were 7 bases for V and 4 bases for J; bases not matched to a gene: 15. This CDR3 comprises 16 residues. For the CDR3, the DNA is TGTGCCAGTACGGATGCGGGAGGACCCTCCGGGTACGAGCAGTACTTC. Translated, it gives CASTDAGGPSGYEQYF. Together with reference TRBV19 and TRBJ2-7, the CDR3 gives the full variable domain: DGGITQSPKYLFRKEGQNVTLSCEQNLNHDAMYWYRQDPGQGLRLIYYSQIVNDFQKGDIAEGYSVSREKKESFPLTVTSAQKNPTAFYLCASTDAGGPSGYEQYFGPGTRLTVT.

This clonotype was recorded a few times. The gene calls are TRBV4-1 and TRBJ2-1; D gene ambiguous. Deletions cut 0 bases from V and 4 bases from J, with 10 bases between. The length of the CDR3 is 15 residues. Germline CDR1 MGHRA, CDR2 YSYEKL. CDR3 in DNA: TGCGCCAGCAGCCAAGAAAGCGCACGATACAATGAGCAGTTCTTC. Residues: CASSQESARYNEQFF.

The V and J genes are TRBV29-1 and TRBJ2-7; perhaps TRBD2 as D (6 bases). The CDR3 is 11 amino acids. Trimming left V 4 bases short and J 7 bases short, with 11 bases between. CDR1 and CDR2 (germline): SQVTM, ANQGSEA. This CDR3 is CSVGAGGEQYF. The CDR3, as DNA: TGCAGCGTTGGGGCCGGGGGTGAGCAGTACTTC.

CDR3: CSARGGLAGTNEQYF. DNA of the CDR3: TGCAGTGCTAGAGGGGGACTAGCGGGGACCAATGAGCAGTACTTC. The chain employs TRBV20-1 and TRBJ2-1, with 13 nucleotides matching TRBD2. The end of the DNA is better explained by TRBJ2-7, so the J call may be wrong. The CDR3 length is 15 residues. CDR1 is DFQATT and CDR2 is SNEGSKA in the germline V gene (reference sequence).

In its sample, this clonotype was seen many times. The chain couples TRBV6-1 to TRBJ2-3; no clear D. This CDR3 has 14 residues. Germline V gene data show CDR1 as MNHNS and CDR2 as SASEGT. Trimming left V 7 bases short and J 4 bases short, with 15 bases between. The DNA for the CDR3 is TGTGCCAGCACTGGTGCAGTCCTCCCAGATACGCAGTATTTT. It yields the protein CASTGAVLPDTQYF.

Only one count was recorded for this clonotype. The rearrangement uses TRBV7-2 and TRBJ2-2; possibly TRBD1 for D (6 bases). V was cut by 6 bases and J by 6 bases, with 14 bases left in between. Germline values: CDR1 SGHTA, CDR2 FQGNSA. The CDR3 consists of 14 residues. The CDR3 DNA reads TGTGCCAGCAGTTCCCCCAGGGGAGCCGGGGAGCTGTTTTTT. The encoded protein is CASSSPRGAGELFF. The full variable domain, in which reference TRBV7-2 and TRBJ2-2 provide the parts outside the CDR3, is GAGVSQSPSNKVTEKGKDVELRCDPISGHTALYWYRQSLGQGLEFLIYFQGNSAPDKSGLPSDRFSAERTGGSVSTLTIQRTQQEDSAVYLCASSSPRGAGELFFGEGSRLTVL.

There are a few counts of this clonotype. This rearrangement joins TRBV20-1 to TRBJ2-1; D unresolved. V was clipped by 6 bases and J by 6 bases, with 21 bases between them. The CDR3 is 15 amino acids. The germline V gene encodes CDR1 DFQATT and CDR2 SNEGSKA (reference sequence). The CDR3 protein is CSAPSAVPGGNEQFF. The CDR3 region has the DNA TGCAGTGCCCCCTCGGCTGTTCCGGGCGGCAATGAGCAGTTCTTC.